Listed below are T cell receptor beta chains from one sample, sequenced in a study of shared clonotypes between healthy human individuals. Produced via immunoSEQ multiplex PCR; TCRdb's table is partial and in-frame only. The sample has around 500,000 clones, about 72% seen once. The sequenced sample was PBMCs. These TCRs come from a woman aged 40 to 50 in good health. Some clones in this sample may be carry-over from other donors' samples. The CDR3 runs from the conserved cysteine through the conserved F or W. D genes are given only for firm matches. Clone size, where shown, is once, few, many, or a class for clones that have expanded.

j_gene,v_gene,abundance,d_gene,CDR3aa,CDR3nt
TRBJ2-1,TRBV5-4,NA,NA,CASSKPGPLYEQFF,TGTGCCAGCAGCAAGCCGGGACCACTTTATGAGCAGTTCTTC
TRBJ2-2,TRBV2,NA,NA,CASHPTGSIGELFF,TGTGCCAGCCACCCGACAGGTTCCATCGGGGAGCTGTTTTTT
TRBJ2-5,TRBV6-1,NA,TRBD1,CASKQDRNQETQYF,TGTGCCAGCAAGCAGGACAGGAACCAAGAGACCCAGTACTTC
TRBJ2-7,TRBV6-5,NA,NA,CASSYSFPAYEQYF,TGTGCCAGCAGTTACTCGTTCCCCGCGTACGAGCAGTACTTC
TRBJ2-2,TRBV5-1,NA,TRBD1,CASSSGLQTGTGELFF,TGCGCCAGCAGCTCGGGCCTGCAGACAGGGACCGGGGAGCTGTTTTTT
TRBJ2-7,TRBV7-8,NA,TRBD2,CASSLAGAGGEQYF,TGTGCCAGCAGCTTAGCGGGAGCGGGAGGTGAGCAGTACTTC
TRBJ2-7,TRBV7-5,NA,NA,CARSLRWGSFSYEQYF,TGTGCCAGAAGCTTAAGGTGGGGCAGTTTCTCCTACGAGCAGTACTTC
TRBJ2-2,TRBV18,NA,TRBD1,CASSPRTGVNTGELFF,TGTGCCAGCTCACCCCGGACAGGGGTGAACACCGGGGAGCTGTTTTTT
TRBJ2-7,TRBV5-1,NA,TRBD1,CASSLRTGGSEQYF,TGCGCCAGCAGCCTCCGGACAGGGGGAAGCGAGCAGTACTTC
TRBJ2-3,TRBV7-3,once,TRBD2,CASSPRGRVTDTQYF,TGTGCCAGCAGCCCTCGCGGGAGGGTAACTGATACGCAGTATTTT
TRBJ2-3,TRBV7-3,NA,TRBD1,CASSPTGGAPDTQYF,TGTGCCAGCAGCCCCACAGGGGGCGCCCCAGATACGCAGTATTTT
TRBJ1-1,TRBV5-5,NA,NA,CASSSIAGTRNTEAFF,TGTGCCAGCAGCTCCATCGCTGGGACACGTAACACTGAAGCTTTCTTT
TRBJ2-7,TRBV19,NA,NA,CASSSPAGARYEQYF,TGTGCCAGTAGTTCCCCCGCGGGGGCGAGGTACGAGCAGTACTTC
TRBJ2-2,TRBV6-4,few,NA,CASSDSLGGSGELFF,TGTGCCAGCAGTGACTCGTTGGGGGGCTCCGGGGAGCTGTTTTTT
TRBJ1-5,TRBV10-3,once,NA,CAISAYDSNQPQHF,TGTGCCATCAGTGCTTACGATAGCAATCAGCCCCAGCATTTT
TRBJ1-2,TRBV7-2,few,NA,CASSWSGTLTYGYTF,TGTGCCAGCAGCTGGTCCGGGACCCTTACCTATGGCTACACCTTC
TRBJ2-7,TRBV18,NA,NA,CASSPAGLYEQYF,TGTGCCAGCTCACCAGCGGGACTTTACGAGCAGTACTTC
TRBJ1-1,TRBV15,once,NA,CATSGPLNTEAFF,TGTGCCACCAGCGGTCCTCTGAACACTGAAGCTTTCTTT
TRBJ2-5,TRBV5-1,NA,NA,CASSNQETQYF,TGCGCCAGCAGCAACCAAGAGACCCAGTACTTC
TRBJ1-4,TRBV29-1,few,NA,CSVDTGLNEKLFF,TGCAGCGTTGATACGGGGTTGAATGAAAAACTGTTTTTT
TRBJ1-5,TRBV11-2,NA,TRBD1,CASSSGTGGGQPQHF,TGTGCCAGCAGCTCGGGGACAGGGGGCGGCCAGCCCCAGCATTTT
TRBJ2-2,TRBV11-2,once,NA,CASTRQPTGELFF,TGTGCCAGCACCCGACAGCCCACCGGGGAGCTGTTTTTT
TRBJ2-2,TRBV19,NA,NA,CASSKGRYRARRREHGELFF,TGTGCCAGTAGTAAGGGGCGGTACAGGGCGAGAAGGCGGGAGCACGGGGAGCTGTTTTTT
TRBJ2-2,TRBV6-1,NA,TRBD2,CASTRLAGGSGELFF,TGTGCCAGCACTAGACTAGCGGGAGGGTCCGGGGAGCTGTTTTTT
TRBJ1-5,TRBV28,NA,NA,CASRRHVANQPQHF,TGTGCCAGCAGAAGACACGTAGCCAATCAGCCCCAGCATTTT
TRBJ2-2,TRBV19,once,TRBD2,CASSIERREYAGELFF,TGTGCCAGTAGTATCGAGAGGCGGGAGTACGCCGGGGAGCTGTTTTTT
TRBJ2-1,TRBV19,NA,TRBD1,CASRMGQVGNEQFF,TGTGCCAGTAGGATGGGACAGGTTGGCAATGAGCAGTTCTTC
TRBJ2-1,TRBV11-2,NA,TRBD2,CASSLSSGTYNEQFF,TGTGCCAGCAGCTTATCTAGCGGGACTTACAATGAGCAGTTCTTC
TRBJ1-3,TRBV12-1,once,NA,CASSHGRFRSGNTIYF,TGTGCCAGCAGCCACGGGCGGTTTCGCTCTGGAAACACCATATATTTT
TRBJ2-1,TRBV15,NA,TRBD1,CATSSLNRGYYNEQFF,TGTGCCACCAGCTCACTAAACAGGGGCTACTACAATGAGCAGTTCTTC
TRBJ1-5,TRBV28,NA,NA,CASSLPGTEPQHF,TGTGCCAGCAGTTTACCGGGTACCGAGCCCCAGCATTTT
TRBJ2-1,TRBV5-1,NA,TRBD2,CASSSGLADKMGQFF,TGCGCCAGCAGCTCTGGACTAGCGGATAAAATGGGGCAGTTCTTC
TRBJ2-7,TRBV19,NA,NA,CASSISADSSYEQYF,TGTGCCAGTAGTATATCAGCGGACAGCTCCTACGAGCAGTACTTC